This TCR beta chain was profiled in a study of blood T cell repertoires in COVID-19 (dated by TCRdb to the early 2020s). Regarding the study in general: Samples from collaborators originated in the United States, Italy and Spain and spanned both the acute and convalescent phases of COVID-19. The material from the prospective study consisted of cDNA or gDNA derived from T cells, B-cell-depleted T cells, or PBMCs. The dataset comprised deeply sampled blood TCRbeta repertoires from subjects exposed to, actively infected with, or recovered from COVID-19. A freely available public database, intended as a resource for researchers studying the immune response to SARS-CoV-2, is where the repertoires were released. The samples were drawn from the first 160 participants of the ongoing ImmuneRACE study and from 1,254 subjects provided by 6 global collaborators. A de-identified subject ID, COVID-19 status, age in years and sex were almost always included in the sample metadata. HLA class I and class II types, where available, came from metadata supplied by the sample provider rather than from assay-based typing. On the study overall, not on this receptor specifically: The amount of clinical and demographic metadata varied by source and participant and was provided uncurated.

To note about this clone: Its antigen is currently not known. Per-base quality was not reported, and no clone a single base away is much larger than it.

TCRbeta CDR3 regions were amplified from genomic DNA using the immunoSEQ Assay, a bias-controlled multiplex PCR. As for the authors' bioinformatics: The number of nucleated cells in each sample was estimated by amplification of reference gene primers within the assay. To quantify the absolute abundance of each unique TCRbeta CDR3 rearrangement, sequence reads were collapsed and filtered. Productive Simpson clonality was computed per sample as the square root of Simpson's diversity index over productive rearrangements. The table comes from immuneACCESS by way of TCRdb, which keeps in-frame sequences with V and J called. Part of the clones is missing from these tables; in studies checked, under half for an unresolved V gene and the rest for unknown reasons. For V, J and clone size, that table is used; D and trimming come from the DNA. The sample yields some 170,000 clones; roughly 76% were counted once. Together, the top ten hold roughly 8.7% of the sample.

Each collaborating institution followed its own protocols to collect whole blood in K2EDTA tubes. For TCRbeta analysis, collaborators shipped samples as frozen whole blood, isolated PBMCs, or DNA extracted from either of those sample types. V lost 4 bases and J lost 10 bases, and the count of bases not matched to a germline gene is 9. From the cysteine up to the phenylalanine, the CDR3 has a length of 15 residues. The sequence is cut down to CDR3 DNA, 45 bases in frame from base 1. The germline V gene sets CDR1 to LGHNA and CDR2 to YSLEER. The V and J genes are TRBV4-3 and TRBJ1-6; TRBD1 aligns with 8 central bases. The receptor comes from a woman in her 50s with active or convalescent COVID-19. The sequencing input was peripheral blood. The DNA reads as follows: TGCGCCAGCAGCCTCCTAACAGGGGGGGAATCACCCCTCCACTTT. This codes for CASSLLTGGESPLHF.